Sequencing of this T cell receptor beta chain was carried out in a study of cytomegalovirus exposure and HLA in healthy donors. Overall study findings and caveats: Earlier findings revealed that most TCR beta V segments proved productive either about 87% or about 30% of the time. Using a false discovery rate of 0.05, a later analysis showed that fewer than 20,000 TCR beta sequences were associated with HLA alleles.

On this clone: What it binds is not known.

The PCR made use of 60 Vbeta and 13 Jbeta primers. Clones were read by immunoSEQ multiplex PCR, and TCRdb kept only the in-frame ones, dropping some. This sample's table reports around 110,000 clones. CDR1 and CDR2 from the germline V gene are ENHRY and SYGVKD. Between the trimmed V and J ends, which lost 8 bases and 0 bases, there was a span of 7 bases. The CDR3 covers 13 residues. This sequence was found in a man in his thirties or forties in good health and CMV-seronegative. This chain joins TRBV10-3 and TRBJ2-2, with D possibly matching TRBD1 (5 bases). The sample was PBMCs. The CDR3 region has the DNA TGTGCCATCGGACAAGCGAACACCGGGGAGCTGTTTTTT. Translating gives CAIGQANTGELFF.